This TCR beta chain was captured in a study of T cells in localized non-small cell lung cancer (dated by TCRdb to the early 2020s). Study-level background: The study analyzed T cell repertoires of hundreds of early-stage NSCLC patients, comparing tumors and uninvolved tumor-adjacent lungs. All 236 NSCLC patients in the cohort were treatment-naive and had localized lung tumors that were resected. Of the NSCLC patients, fewer than 150 were male and approximately 100 were female, and the mean age was roughly 61 years.

This clone appeared a few times. Its antigen is not yet known. The sample holds no much larger clone one base away, and base qualities are not on file. At diagnosis, peripheral blood, uninvolved tumor-adjacent lung and tumor were collected and were preserved as a mix of fresh-frozen and FFPE material. For TCR repertoire profiling, blood samples were analyzed in the form of peripheral blood mononuclear cells. The immunoSEQ Assay was used to sequence TCR beta CDR3 regions from DNA. From the authors' description of their analysis: T cell density was computed as TCR beta template counts normalized to usable DNA estimated by amplifying housekeeping genes. The preseqR package was used to estimate richness by extrapolating to 400,000 templates for PBMC samples and to 120,000 templates for tissue samples. Clonality was defined as one minus Pielou's evenness. To identify tissue-enriched TCRs, differential abundance testing was run on productive amino-acid clonotypes with a minimum total count of 5 and an alpha of 0.1. The Jaccard Index and the Morisita Overlap Index were used to measure how much the repertoires overlapped between compartments. GLIPH clustered TCR beta CDR3s with public tetramer-defined viral CDR3s; viral motifs required at least three viral sequences plus V-gene enrichment. Drawn from immuneACCESS, this table holds only the in-frame rearrangements with V and J called that TCRdb kept. Clones are partly lost; checked studies trace under half to an unresolved V gene and leave the rest unexplained. The DNA gave D and trimming, while V, J and clone size come from that table. The table for this sample lists almost 5,500 clones; about 85% of them were counted only once. The ten largest make up 8% to 9.5% of the sample.

Overall study outcomes, separate from this receptor: Since the design was exploratory, TCR variables were selected using unadjusted p-values with no false-discovery rate correction. Longer overall survival was associated with higher T cell density in blood, whereas shorter survival was associated with higher clonality in adjacent lung. Uninvolved tumor-adjacent lung showed the highest T cell clonality, higher than tumor, which suggests more focused antigenic responses in the uninvolved tumor-adjacent lung. Because multi-region tumor sequencing was not performed, intratumor heterogeneity could not be ruled out. A median of 57 of the top 100 tumor clones turned up in the paired uninvolved adjacent lung, and 28 of those clones also ranked among the top 100 of that same adjacent lung.

The source is a woman aged 35-75 years with stage II lung adenocarcinoma. The sample was PBMCs, taken before any cancer treatment.

The sequenced DNA is TGTGCCAGCAGCTTAGGACTAGCGAGCTCCTACAATGAGCAGTTCTTC. The resulting protein is CASSLGLASSYNEQFF. The sequence joins TRBV11-2 to TRBJ2-1, with TRBD2 identical over 8 junction bases. Here V drops 1 base and J drops 0 bases, and the junction holds 2 bases not matched to any gene. The CDR3 spans 16 residues, from the cysteine through the phenylalanine. The kept DNA is CDR3 alone, 48 bases in frame from the first base. CDR1 and CDR2 are drawn from the germline V gene: SGHAT, FQNNGV.